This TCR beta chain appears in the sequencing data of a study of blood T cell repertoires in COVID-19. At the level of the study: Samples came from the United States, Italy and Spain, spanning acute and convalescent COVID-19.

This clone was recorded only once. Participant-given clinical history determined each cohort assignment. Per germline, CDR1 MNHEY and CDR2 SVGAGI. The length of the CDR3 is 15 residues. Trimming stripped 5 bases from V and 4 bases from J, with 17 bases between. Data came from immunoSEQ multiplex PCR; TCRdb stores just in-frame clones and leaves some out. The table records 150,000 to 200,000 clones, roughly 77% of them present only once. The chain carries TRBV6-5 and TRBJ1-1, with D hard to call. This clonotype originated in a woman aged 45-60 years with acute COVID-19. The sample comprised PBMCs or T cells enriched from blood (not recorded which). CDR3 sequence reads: CASSRGGRAGTEAFF. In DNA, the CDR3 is TGTGCCAGCAGTCGCGGAGGTCGGGCCGGCACTGAAGCTTTCTTT.